This T cell receptor beta chain was retrieved from a study of human T cells and chemical hapten exposure. The time point denotes: patch test 3, about 24 weeks after DPC sensitization. Treatment reported: therapeutic diphenylcyclopropenone sensitization with weekly scalp DPC. MiXCR was run by TCRdb on the RACE reads, yielding one entry per CDR3 protein. This sample has more than 95,000 distinct CDR3 sequences, with around 34% found just once. The germline V and J ends were trimmed by 9 bases and 6 bases, with 15 bases remaining between them. The CDR3 is 12 amino acids. From germline, CDR1 is ENHRY and CDR2 SYGVKD. This clonotype has just one count.

The sequence derives from a man aged 35-49 years with alopecia areata. Some clones in this sample may be carry-over from other donors' samples. The sample consisted of whole blood, taken in connection with sensitization to the hapten diphenylcyclopropenone (DPC). The gene calls are TRBV10-3 and TRBJ2-7; tentatively, D is TRBD1 (8 bases). The CDR3 bases are TGTGCCATTAAGGACAGGGAGGGCGAGCAGTACGTC. As protein: CAIKDREGEQYV.